This paragraph reports one T cell receptor (beta chain). Antigen unknown. These data are taken from a study of T cell repertoires in cytomegalovirus infection. Study-level background: The authors relied on CMV epitopes, both recently identified HLA-C-restricted and well-studied HLA-B-restricted. The study's findings and limits: What dominated the ex vivo response were HLA-C-restricted CMV-specific TCR beta clonotypes.

TCRdb itself ran the reads through MiXCR, one entry per CDR3 protein. The data contain around 430,000 distinct CDR3 sequences, about 42% of them singletons. The CDR3 extends over 14 amino acids. Deletions cut 4 bases from V and 7 bases from J, with 16 bases between. Germline assignment: CDR1 SGHTA and CDR2 FQGNSA. This receptor was obtained from a human donor in good health (CMV status not recorded). Some clones in this sample may be carry-over from other donors' samples. The starting material was cultured PBMCs, obtained from culture after CMV antigen stimulation. J is TRBJ1-1 and V is TRBV7-2; no definite D call. CDR3: CASSSKAGPLEAFF. The CDR3 DNA follows: TGTGCCAGCAGCTCTAAGGCGGGCCCCCTTGAAGCTTTCTTT.